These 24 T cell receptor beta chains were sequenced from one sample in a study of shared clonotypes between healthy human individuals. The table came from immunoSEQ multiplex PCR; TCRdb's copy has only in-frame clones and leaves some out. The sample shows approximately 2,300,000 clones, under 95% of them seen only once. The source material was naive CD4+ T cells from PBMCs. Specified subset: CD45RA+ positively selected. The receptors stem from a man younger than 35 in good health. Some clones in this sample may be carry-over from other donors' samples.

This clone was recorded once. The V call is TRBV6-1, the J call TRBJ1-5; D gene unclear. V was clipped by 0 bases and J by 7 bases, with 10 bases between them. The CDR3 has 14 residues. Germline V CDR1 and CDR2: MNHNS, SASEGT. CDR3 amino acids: CASSEAGPRQPQHF. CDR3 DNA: TGTGCCAGCAGTGAAGCTGGCCCGCGACAGCCCCAGCATTTT.

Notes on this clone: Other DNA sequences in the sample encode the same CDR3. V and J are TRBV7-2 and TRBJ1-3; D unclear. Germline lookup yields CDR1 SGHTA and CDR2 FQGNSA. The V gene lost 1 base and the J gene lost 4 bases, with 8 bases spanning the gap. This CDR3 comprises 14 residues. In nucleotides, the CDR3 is TGTGCCAGCAGCTTAGGTTTGAGCGGAAACACCATATATTTT. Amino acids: CASSLGLSGNTIYF.

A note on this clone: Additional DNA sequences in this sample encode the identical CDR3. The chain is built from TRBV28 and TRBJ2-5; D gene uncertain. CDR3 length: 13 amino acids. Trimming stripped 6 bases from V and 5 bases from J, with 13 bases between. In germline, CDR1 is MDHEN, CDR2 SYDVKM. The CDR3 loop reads CASSFVLGETQYF. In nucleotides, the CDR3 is TGTGCCAGCAGCTTCGTACTCGGGGAGACCCAGTACTTC.

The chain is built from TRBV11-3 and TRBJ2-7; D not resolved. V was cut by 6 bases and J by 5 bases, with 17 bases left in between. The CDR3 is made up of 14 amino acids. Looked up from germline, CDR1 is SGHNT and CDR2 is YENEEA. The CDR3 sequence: CASRSRPRPNEQYF. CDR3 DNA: TGTGCCAGCAGAAGCCGTCCTCGTCCCAACGAGCAGTACTTC.

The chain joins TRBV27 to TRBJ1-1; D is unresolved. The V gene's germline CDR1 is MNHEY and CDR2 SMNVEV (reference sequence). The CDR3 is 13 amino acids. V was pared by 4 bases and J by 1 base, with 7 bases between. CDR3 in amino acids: CASSWAENTEAFF. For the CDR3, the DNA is TGTGCCAGCAGTTGGGCAGAGAACACTGAAGCTTTCTTT.

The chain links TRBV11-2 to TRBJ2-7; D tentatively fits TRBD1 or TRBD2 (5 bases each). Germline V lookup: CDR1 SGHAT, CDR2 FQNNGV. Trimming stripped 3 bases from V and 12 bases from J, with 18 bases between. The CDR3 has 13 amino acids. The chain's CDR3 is CASSFEGRRHMYF. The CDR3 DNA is TGTGCCAGCAGCTTCGAGGGACGAAGACATATGTACTTC.

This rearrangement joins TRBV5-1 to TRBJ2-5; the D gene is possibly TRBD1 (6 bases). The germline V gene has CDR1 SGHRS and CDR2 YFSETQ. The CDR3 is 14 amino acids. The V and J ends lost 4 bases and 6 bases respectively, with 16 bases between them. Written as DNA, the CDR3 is TGCGCCAGCAGCCAGGGGACACCTCAACAGACCCAGTACTTC. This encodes CASSQGTPQQTQYF. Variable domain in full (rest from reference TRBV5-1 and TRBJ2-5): KAGVTQTPRYLIKTRGQQVTLSCSPISGHRSVSWYQQTPGQGLQFLFEYFSETQRNKGNFPGRFSGRQFSNSRSEMNVSTLELGDSALYLCASSQGTPQQTQYFGPGTRLLVL.

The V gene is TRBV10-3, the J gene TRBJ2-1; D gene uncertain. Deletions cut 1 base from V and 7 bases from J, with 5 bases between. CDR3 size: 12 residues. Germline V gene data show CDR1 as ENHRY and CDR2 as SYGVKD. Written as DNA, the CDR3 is TGTGCCATCAGTGAGTATGCAAATGAGCAGTTCTTC. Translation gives CAISEYANEQFF.

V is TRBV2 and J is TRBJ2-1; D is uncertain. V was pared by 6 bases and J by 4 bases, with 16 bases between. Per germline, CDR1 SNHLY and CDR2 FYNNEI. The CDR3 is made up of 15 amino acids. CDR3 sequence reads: CASRSLEGGYNEQFF. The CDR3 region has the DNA TGTGCCAGCAGGTCTCTGGAAGGTGGGTACAATGAGCAGTTCTTC.

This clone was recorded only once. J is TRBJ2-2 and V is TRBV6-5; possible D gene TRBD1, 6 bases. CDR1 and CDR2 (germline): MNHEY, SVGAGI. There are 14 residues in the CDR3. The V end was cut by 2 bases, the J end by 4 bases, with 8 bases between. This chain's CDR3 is CASSYRQATGELFF. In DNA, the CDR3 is TGTGCCAGCAGTTACCGACAGGCCACCGGGGAGCTGTTTTTT.

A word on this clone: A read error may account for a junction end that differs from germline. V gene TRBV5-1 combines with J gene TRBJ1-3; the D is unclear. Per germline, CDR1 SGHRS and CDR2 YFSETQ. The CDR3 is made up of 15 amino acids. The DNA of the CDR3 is TGCGCCAGCAGCTTGGGGCCAGGCCTGGGAAACGCCATATATTTT. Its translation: CASSLGPGLGNAIYF. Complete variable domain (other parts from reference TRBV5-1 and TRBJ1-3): KAGVTQTPRYLIKTRGQQVTLSCSPISGHRSVSWYQQTPGQGLQFLFEYFSETQRNKGNFPGRFSGRQFSNSRSEMNVSTLELGDSALYLCASSLGPGLGNAIYFGEGSWLTVV.

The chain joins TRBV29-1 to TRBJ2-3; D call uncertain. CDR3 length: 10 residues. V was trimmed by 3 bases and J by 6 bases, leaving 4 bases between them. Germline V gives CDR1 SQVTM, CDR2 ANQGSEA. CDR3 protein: CSVDLDTQYF. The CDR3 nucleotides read TGCAGCGTTGATTTGGATACGCAGTATTTT.

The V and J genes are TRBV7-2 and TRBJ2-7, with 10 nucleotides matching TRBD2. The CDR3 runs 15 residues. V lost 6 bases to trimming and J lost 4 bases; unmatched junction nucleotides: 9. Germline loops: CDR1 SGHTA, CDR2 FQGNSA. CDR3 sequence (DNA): TGTGCCAGCAGTTCAGCTAGCGGGAGTCAATACGAGCAGTACTTC. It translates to CASSSASGSQYEQYF.

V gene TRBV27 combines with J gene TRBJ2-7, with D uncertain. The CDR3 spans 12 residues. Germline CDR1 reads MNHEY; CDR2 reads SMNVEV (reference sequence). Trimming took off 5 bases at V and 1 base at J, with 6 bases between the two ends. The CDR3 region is CASSRESYEQYF. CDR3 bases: TGTGCCAGCAGTAGAGAGTCCTACGAGCAGTACTTC.

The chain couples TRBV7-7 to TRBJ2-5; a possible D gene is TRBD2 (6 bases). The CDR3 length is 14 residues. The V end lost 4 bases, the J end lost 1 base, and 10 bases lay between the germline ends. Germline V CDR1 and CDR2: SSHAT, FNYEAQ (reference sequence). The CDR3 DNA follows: TGTGCCAGCAGCTACACCGGGGGCCAAGAGACCCAGTACTTC. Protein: CASSYTGGQETQYF.

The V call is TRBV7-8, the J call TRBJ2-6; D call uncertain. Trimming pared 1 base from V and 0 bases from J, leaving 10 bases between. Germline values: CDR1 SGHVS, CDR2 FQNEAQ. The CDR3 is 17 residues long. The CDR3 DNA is TGTGCCAGCAGCTTAGACCCGACTCTCTCTGGGGCCAACGTCCTGACTTTC. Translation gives CASSLDPTLSGANVLTF.

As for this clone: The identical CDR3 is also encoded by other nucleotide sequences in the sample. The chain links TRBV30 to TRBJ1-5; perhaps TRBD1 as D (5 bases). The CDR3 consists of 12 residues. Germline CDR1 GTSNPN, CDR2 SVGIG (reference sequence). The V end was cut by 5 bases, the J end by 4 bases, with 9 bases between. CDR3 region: CAWGGGNQPQHF. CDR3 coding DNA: TGTGCCTGGGGCGGGGGGAATCAGCCCCAGCATTTT.

For the CDR3, the DNA is TGCGCCAGCAGCTTATTACCAGGACTAGCGGGTTACAATGAGCAGTTCTTC. It is translated as CASSLLPGLAGYNEQFF. This chain links TRBV5-1 with TRBJ2-1, with 11 bases identical to TRBD2. J gave up 4 bases and V 2 bases, and 8 bases lay outside the gene matches. This CDR3 is 17 amino acids long. Germline CDR1 reads SGHRS; CDR2 reads YFSETQ.

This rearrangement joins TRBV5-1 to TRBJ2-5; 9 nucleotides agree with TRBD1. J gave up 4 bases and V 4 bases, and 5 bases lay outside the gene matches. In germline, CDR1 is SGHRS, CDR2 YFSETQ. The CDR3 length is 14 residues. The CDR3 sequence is CASSGGQGTETQYF. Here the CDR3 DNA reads TGCGCCAGCAGCGGAGGACAGGGGACAGAGACCCAGTACTTC.

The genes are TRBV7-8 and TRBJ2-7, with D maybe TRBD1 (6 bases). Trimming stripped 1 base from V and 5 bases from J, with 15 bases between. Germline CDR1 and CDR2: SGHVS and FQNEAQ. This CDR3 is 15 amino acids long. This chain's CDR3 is CASSLVAPGQHEQYF. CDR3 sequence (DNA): TGTGCCAGCAGCTTAGTAGCCCCCGGACAGCACGAGCAGTACTTC.

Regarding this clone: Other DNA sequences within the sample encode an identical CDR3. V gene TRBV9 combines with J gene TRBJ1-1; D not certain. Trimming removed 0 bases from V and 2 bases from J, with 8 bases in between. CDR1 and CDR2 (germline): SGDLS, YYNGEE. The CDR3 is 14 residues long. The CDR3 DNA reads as TGTGCCAGCAGCGTAGGATTGGGAAACACTGAAGCTTTCTTT. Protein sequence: CASSVGLGNTEAFF.

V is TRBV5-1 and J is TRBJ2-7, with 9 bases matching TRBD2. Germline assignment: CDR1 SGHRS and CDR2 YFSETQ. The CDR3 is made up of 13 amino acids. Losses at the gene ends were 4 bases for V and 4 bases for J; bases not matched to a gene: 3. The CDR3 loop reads CASSNLAGYEQYF. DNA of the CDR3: TGCGCCAGCAGCAACCTAGCGGGATACGAGCAGTACTTC.

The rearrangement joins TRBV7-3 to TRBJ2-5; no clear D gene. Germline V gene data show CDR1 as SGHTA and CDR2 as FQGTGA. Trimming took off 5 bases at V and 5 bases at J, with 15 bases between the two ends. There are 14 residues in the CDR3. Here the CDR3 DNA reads TGTGCCAGCAGCCCCAACGGACCCCAGGAGACCCAGTACTTC. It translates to CASSPNGPQETQYF.

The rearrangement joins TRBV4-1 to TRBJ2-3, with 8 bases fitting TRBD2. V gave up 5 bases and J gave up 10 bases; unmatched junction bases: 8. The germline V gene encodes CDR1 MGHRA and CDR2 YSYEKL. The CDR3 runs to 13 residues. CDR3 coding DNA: TGCGCCAGCAGCTCGTTAGGACTAGCTGCGCAGTATTTT. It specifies CASSSLGLAAQYF.